The 14 T cell receptor beta chains below were found in one sample sequenced in a study of post-analysis software for immune sequencing data (dated by TCRdb to between 2014 and 2017). Summary of the overall study and its limitations: Significantly higher frequencies in patients than in controls were found for five or six TRBV segments, including TRBV5-6, TRBV5-1 and TRBV20-1.

The library came from PCR. The instrument given in TCRdb is Illumina HiSeq 2500. Unique molecular identifiers were incorporated into TCR beta cDNA libraries to reduce PCR and sequencing biases. The public reads were quality trimmed at Q25 with fastp and then assembled into clones with MiXCR by TCRdb, keeping productive beta chains. Every distinct CDR3 protein forms one entry, paired with its most common genes and DNA. A total of approximately 730,000 distinct CDR3 sequences appear in this sample, about 32% of them only once. The ten largest clonotypes hold around 0.6% of the sample. These TCRs' antigens remain unknown. Sequenced: blood. Source of these receptors: a girl under 18 with multiple sclerosis.

The chain links TRBV19 to TRBJ2-5; the match to TRBD2 covers 7 bases. The DNA matches TRBJ2-7 better at its end, which makes the J call doubtful. The germline gives CDR1 LNHDA, CDR2 SQIVND (reference sequence). The CDR3 spans 17 residues. CDR3 nucleotide sequence: TGTGCCAGTAGCCGCCACCAGGGAGGGTTTCACGTCTACGAGCAGTACTTC. It specifies CASSRHQGGFHVYEQYF.

The chain couples TRBV20-1 to TRBJ1-1; TRBD1 agrees at 7 bases. The CDR3 is 15 amino acids. Trimming removed 1 base from V and 0 bases from J; junction bases left unmatched: 5. Looked up from germline, CDR1 is DFQATT and CDR2 is SNEGSKA (reference sequence). CDR3 DNA: TGCAGTGCTAGAGCGGCAGGGGGGTTGAACACTGAAGCTTTCTTT. Translation: CSARAAGGLNTEAFF.

This clonotype showed up just a few times. V usage is TRBV15 and J usage is TRBJ2-7; TRBD2 agrees at 8 bases. Trimming cost V 5 bases and J 5 bases; bases outside gene matches: 14. The CDR3 length is 16 residues. Germline CDR1 is LNHNV and CDR2 is YYDKDF (reference sequence). CDR3 sequence reads: CATSGGGGLVLHEQYF. The CDR3, as DNA: TGTGCCACCAGCGGAGGGGGGGGACTAGTATTACACGAGCAGTACTTC.

Note on this clonotype: Without the conserved terminal phenylalanine or tryptophan, this CDR3 likely stems from a read error. J is TRBJ2-1 and V is TRBV7-2; 8 bases fit TRBD2. The CDR3 spans 16 residues. V trimming: 5 bases; J trimming: 0 bases; junction bases outside the gene matches: 6. Germline V gene lookup returns CDR1 SGHTA and CDR2 FQGNSA. The CDR3 sequence is CASSVELAASYNEQFL. Here the CDR3 DNA reads TGTGCCAGCAGCGTGGAACTAGCGGCCTCCTACAATGAGCAGTTCCTC.

This chain connects TRBV4-1 to TRBJ2-4, with D unclear. The DNA end is a closer match to TRBJ2-7, so the J assignment may be wrong. The CDR3 is 11 residues long. Germline CDR1 and CDR2: MGHRA and YSYEKL. The CDR3: CASSQWGEQYF. The CDR3, as DNA: TGCGCCAGCAGCCAATGGGGCGAGCAGTACTTC.

This clonotype turned up a few times. J is TRBJ1-6 and V is TRBV7-6, with 9 nucleotides matching TRBD1. The CDR3 covers 15 residues. CDR1 and CDR2 from the germline V gene are SGHVS and FNYEAQ. V lost 1 base and J lost 9; bases outside the gene matches: 4. The CDR3 protein is CASSLEGQGASPLHF. The CDR3 coding sequence is TGTGCCAGCAGCTTAGAGGGACAGGGAGCTTCACCCCTCCACTTT. Based on the CDR3 plus reference TRBV7-6 and TRBJ1-6, the full variable domain is GAGVSQSPRYKVTKRGQDVALRCDPISGHVSLYWYRQALGQGPEFLTYFNYEAQQDKSGLPNDRFSAERPEGSISTLTIQRTEQRDSAMYRCASSLEGQGASPLHFGNGTRLTVT.

In this sample, this clonotype turned up a few times. The chain recombines TRBV20-1 with TRBJ1-2, with D possibly matching TRBD1 (5 bases). In germline, CDR1 is DFQATT, CDR2 SNEGSKA (reference sequence). The V end was cut by 7 bases, the J end by 2 bases, with 14 bases between. The CDR3 is made up of 13 amino acids. In DNA, the CDR3 is TGCAGTGGGGTTCCCGGGACCAACTATGGCTACACCTTC. Translation gives CSGVPGTNYGYTF.

This clonotype showed up many times. The V and J genes are TRBV12-3 or TRBV12-4 and TRBJ1-2; no clear D. Trimming removed 8 bases at V and 4 bases at J, with 8 bases between. The CDR3 has 11 residues. CDR3 amino acids: CASGDTYGYTF. Here the CDR3 DNA reads TGTGCCAGCGGGGATACCTATGGCTACACCTTC.

This clonotype was observed at least ten times. This chain links TRBV7-2 with TRBJ2-5; D may correspond to TRBD1 or TRBD2 (5 bases each). Germline V CDR1 and CDR2: SGHTA, FQGNSA. V was cut by 3 bases and J by 1 base, with 9 bases left in between. The CDR3 contains 14 residues. Here the CDR3 reads CASSLGGGQETQYF. CDR3 DNA sequence: TGTGCCAGCAGCTTGGGTGGGGGCCAAGAGACCCAGTACTTC.

This clonotype came up a few times. The chain joins TRBV5-1 to TRBJ2-3; no clear D. V was shortened by 3 bases and J by 0 bases, with 11 bases between the two germline ends. The CDR3 is made up of 15 amino acids. Germline V gives CDR1 SGHRS, CDR2 YFSETQ. DNA of the CDR3: TGCGCCAGCAGCTCCGACGGGCCCAGCACAGATACGCAGTATTTT. Encoded protein: CASSSDGPSTDTQYF.

To note about this clonotype: Mismatch with germline at one junction end may stem from a read error. J is TRBJ2-5 and V is TRBV14; D could derive from TRBD1 or TRBD2 (5 bases each). Germline CDR1 SGHDN, CDR2 FVKESK. The CDR3 consists of 15 residues. The CDR3 spells CTSSRGTASRETQYF. For the CDR3, the DNA is TGTACCAGCAGCAGAGGGACGGCCAGCAGGGAGACCCAGTACTTC. Complete variable domain (other parts from reference TRBV14 and TRBJ2-5): EAGVTQFPSHSVIEKGQTVTLRCDPISGHDNLYWYRRVMGKEIKFLLHFVKESKQDESGMPNNRFLAERTGGTYSTLKVQPAELEDSGVYFCTSSRGTASRETQYFGPGTRLLVL.

Only a few counts were recorded for this clonotype. The V gene is TRBV4-3, the J gene TRBJ2-7; 8 nucleotides match TRBD2. Per the germline V gene, CDR1 is LGHNA and CDR2 is YSLEER. Trimming cost V 4 bases and J 3 bases; bases outside gene matches: 8. This CDR3 has 15 amino acids. In DNA, the CDR3 is TGCGCCAGCAGCCTGTGGCGGGGGGTTGGCTACGAGCAGTACTTC. It yields the protein CASSLWRGVGYEQYF.

V and J are TRBV20-1 and TRBJ1-5; D may be TRBD1 (5 bases). Trimming removed 7 bases at V and 7 bases at J, with 14 bases between. The CDR3 consists of 12 residues. CDR1 DFQATT and CDR2 SNEGSKA come from the germline V gene (reference sequence). The CDR3 region is CSVPQGGQPQHF. DNA of the CDR3: TGCAGTGTTCCCCAGGGTGGACAGCCCCAGCATTTT.

The gene calls are TRBV7-2 and TRBJ2-5; TRBD2 might be the D (7 bases). The CDR3 runs to 15 residues. Trimming shortened V by 3 bases and J by 3 bases, and 14 bases separated the two germline ends. CDR1 and CDR2 from the germline V gene are SGHTA and FQGNSA. The CDR3 coding sequence is TGTGCCAGCAGCTTGGGCGGGGGACAAGAAGAGACCCAGTACTTC. Its translation is CASSLGGGQEETQYF.